Sequencing of this T cell receptor (beta chain) was carried out in a study of T cells after posttransplantation cyclophosphamide (dated by TCRdb to 2016 to 2017). General notes on the study: Using TRB sequencing, the study followed how the T cell repertoire rebuilt after myeloablative bone marrow transplantation with posttransplantation cyclophosphamide given as GVHD prophylaxis. Antigen receptor sequencing was done on samples from a few dozen PTCy-treated patients and from approximately 16 related bone marrow donors of those patients. Blood from all 30 or so PTCy patients who had 1-year posttransplant specimens underwent TRB sequencing. Up to about 3 additional blood samples from 2 to 5.2 years after transplant were also TRB-sequenced in 3 patients, as was pretransplant blood from several patients. Because TRA and TRB clonality correlated tightly in 8 to 10 samples, the subsequent TCR analyses were limited to TRB only. Public TRB sequences were queried against a database of over 3,500 sequences associated with responses to pathogens, tumor antigens, self-antigens and alloantigens.

Points on this clone: No cognate antigen has been identified for it. Per-nucleotide qualities are absent, and no much larger clonotype sits a single base away.

The germline V gene (reference sequence) supplies CDR1 SGHNT and CDR2 YYREEE. The CDR3 measures 13 amino acids from cysteine to phenylalanine. Only CDR3 DNA is held: 39 bases, read in frame from base 1. Deletion took 0 bases off V and 8 bases off J, with a span of 9 bases between the germline ends. Genomic DNA was the input for TRB sequencing, which was run either with the immunoSEQ assay at survey resolution or with the hsTCRB kit. The authors' pipeline ran thus. The immunoSEQ software handled the initial read processing, while the LymphoSeq R package was used for the repertoire analyses. Clonality was computed as 1 minus normalized Shannon entropy; Gini coefficient was also calculated for each TRB dataset. To infer phenotypes in unsorted samples, TRB sequences from sorted subsets of the recipient or donor were mapped onto unsorted samples from the same recipient. TCRdb holds this immuneACCESS table with in-frame rearrangements only. Some clones are missing; in checked studies, unresolved V genes explain under half, and the rest has no known cause. V and J calls and clone size are copied from that table; D and trimming were computed from the DNA. Here the sample has around 9,900 clones; 89% occur a single time. Clones ranked in the top ten supply roughly 1.6% of the sample.

On the study overall, not on this receptor specifically: Donor-recipient similarity was low at 1-2 months but increased during the first year, and donor CD8+ memory clones often dominated later blood repertoires. Across around 48 patients, recipient CMV seropositivity and CMV reactivation were highly associated with TRB clonality; PTCy diversity was similar to CNI/methotrexate controls. The TRB repertoires of T cells infiltrating skin or the GI tract showed only limited overlap with the TRB repertoires found in blood.

Peripheral blood samples were provided by related bone marrow donors on the day of marrow donation. Peripheral blood and bone marrow mononuclear cells were isolated by Ficoll-Hypaque density centrifugation and were cryopreserved. CD4+ and CD8+ T cells, including naive and memory subsets, were sorted by FACS on a FACSAria II. The sample was memory CD4+ T cells sorted from PBMCs. The sequence links TRBV5-4 to TRBJ2-1, with the D segment identity uncertain. This clonotype originated in an older woman in good health, CMV-negative, and a related stem cell transplant donor. The sequence in DNA is TGTGCCAGCAGCTTGGCGGCAGGCGATGAGCAGTTCTTC. Its protein reads: CASSLAAGDEQFF.